This T cell receptor (beta chain) was profiled in a study of cytomegalovirus exposure and HLA in healthy donors. Whole-study context: The approximately 110 validation repertoires used a platform that matched the one used for the 600 to 750 first-cohort repertoires, as a later analysis reported. The study, taken as a whole, reports: Investigators reported 164 TCR beta chains as tied to cytomegalovirus. Reportedly, diagnosis of cytomegalovirus status by the classifier showed high specificity and sensitivity.

CDR1 is PRHDT, CDR2 FYEKMQ, per germline (reference sequence). The CDR3 is 14 residues long. The V end was cut by 3 bases, the J end by 1 base, with 8 bases between. While the first cohort had fewer than 850 subjects, the donors belonged to the separate validation cohort of 100 to 150 subjects. Produced via immunoSEQ multiplex PCR; TCRdb's table is partial and in-frame only. The sample has about 86,000 clones; approximately 93% are singletons. With regard to this clone: As yet, its antigen is unknown.

The chain couples TRBV13 to TRBJ2-3; no clear D. This receptor was obtained from a man aged 18 to 35 in good health and CMV-seronegative. Sequenced input: PBMCs. CDR3 in amino acids: CASSFGGRTDTQYF. The CDR3 DNA sequence: TGTGCCAGCAGCTTTGGCGGCCGCACAGATACGCAGTATTTT.